This entry lists 11 T cell receptor beta chains sequenced from one sample in a study of OX40 agonist ivuxolimab in advanced cancers. Using immunoSEQ multiplex PCR, the repertoire was profiled, and TCRdb retains in-frame clones only, with some absent. The sample carries tens of thousands of clones, 88% recorded once. The starting material was CD4+ or CD8+ T cells sorted from blood, obtained in a trial of the OX40 agonist ivuxolimab. These receptor sequences come from an adult with an advanced solid tumor such as melanoma, head and neck, liver or kidney cancer.

This sequence joins TRBV5-6 and TRBJ2-7; D could derive from TRBD1 or TRBD2 (5 bases each). Trimming cost V 4 bases and J 2 bases, with 13 bases left between them. This CDR3 region has 14 residues. Germline CDR1 SGHDT, CDR2 YYEEEE. The CDR3 protein is CASSLAPGPYEQYF. The CDR3 nucleotides are TGTGCCAGCAGCCTTGCCCCGGGACCCTACGAGCAGTACTTC.

The chain has TRBV5-1 and TRBJ2-1, with D perhaps assigned TRBD1 or TRBD2 (5 bases each). V shed 1 base and J shed 6 bases, with 14 bases lying between them. From germline, CDR1 is SGHRS and CDR2 YFSETQ. This CDR3 comprises 15 residues. The CDR3 loop is CASSLSIVGVNEQFF. The CDR3 nucleotides read TGCGCCAGCAGCTTGTCAATAGTGGGGGTCAATGAGCAGTTCTTC.

This clone has just one count. The genes are TRBV5-6 and TRBJ2-5; 8 bases match TRBD1. CDR3 length equals 15 residues. CDR1 is SGHDT, CDR2 YYEEEE, per germline. The trim removed 3 bases at V and 1 base at J, leaving 5 bases unmatched. CDR3 coding DNA: TGTGCCAGCAGCTCCGCAGGGGGCGGCCAAGAGACCCAGTACTTC. It translates to CASSSAGGGQETQYF.

The chain joins TRBV5-1 to TRBJ1-2; TRBD1 agrees at 8 bases. Germline assignment: CDR1 SGHRS and CDR2 YFSETQ. This CDR3 spans 15 amino acids. With 5 bases clipped from V and 4 bases from J, the junction kept 10 bases outside the gene matches. CDR3 DNA sequence: TGCGCCAGCAGGGAGACAGGGGTTGAAGGCTATGGCTACACCTTC. Translated, it gives CASRETGVEGYGYTF.

The chain employs TRBV6-5 and TRBJ1-3, with D possibly TRBD1 on 5 matching bases. Trimming stripped 7 bases from V and 0 bases from J, with 13 bases between. Germline V gene data show CDR1 as MNHEY and CDR2 as SVGAGI. This CDR3 has 15 amino acids. CDR3: CASKSQGASGNTIYF. As DNA, the CDR3 is TGTGCCAGCAAGTCCCAGGGTGCCTCTGGAAACACCATATATTTT.

This chain connects TRBV9 to TRBJ1-2; D is uncertain. Trimming removed 0 bases from V and 4 bases from J, with 10 bases in between. This CDR3 is 14 amino acids long. CDR1 SGDLS and CDR2 YYNGEE come from the germline V gene. The CDR3 spells CASSVVSGSYGYTF. The CDR3 DNA follows: TGTGCCAGCAGCGTAGTGTCGGGGAGCTATGGCTACACCTTC.

This chain uses TRBV7-9 with TRBJ1-2, with 10 bases lining up with TRBD1. The ends lost 8 bases at V and 4 bases at J; junction bases unmatched: 4. This CDR3 has 13 residues. The germline V gene has CDR1 SEHNR and CDR2 FQNEAQ (reference sequence). CDR3 DNA sequence: TGTGCCAGCGGGGACAGGGGAATCTATGGCTACACCTTC. It is translated as CASGDRGIYGYTF. The whole variable domain, remainder taken from reference TRBV7-9 and TRBJ1-2, is DTGVSQNPRHKITKRGQNVTFRCDPISEHNRLYWYRQTLGQGPEFLTYFQNEAQLEKSRLLSDRFSAERPKGSFSTLEIQRTEQGDSAMYLCASGDRGIYGYTFGSGTRLTVV.

V and J are TRBV10-3 and TRBJ2-4; D not certain. CDR3 length equals 15 residues. CDR1 and CDR2 (germline): ENHRY, SYGVKD. V was cut by 3 bases and J by 1 base, with 10 bases left in between. CDR3 sequence reads: CAISDSSGAKNIQYF. In DNA form, the CDR3 reads TGTGCCATCAGTGATAGTAGTGGGGCCAAAAACATTCAGTACTTC.

The chain recombines TRBV27 with TRBJ2-3, with 8 bases that match TRBD1. Germline V gene lookup returns CDR1 MNHEY and CDR2 SMNVEV (reference sequence). The CDR3 consists of 17 residues. V gave up 6 bases and J gave up 4 bases; unmatched junction bases: 15. CDR3 bases: TGTGCCAGCAGAAAAGAAAGTTGGACAGGGAGCCCAGATACGCAGTATTTT. Protein product: CASRKESWTGSPDTQYF.

The J gene is TRBJ2-2, the V gene TRBV5-5; no clear D. This CDR3 is built from 14 residues. Trimming stripped 4 bases from V and 1 base from J, with 8 bases between. CDR1 and CDR2 (germline): SGHKS, YYEKEE (reference sequence). CDR3: CASSPEWNTGELFF. In nucleotides, the CDR3 is TGTGCCAGCAGCCCGGAGTGGAACACCGGGGAGCTGTTTTTT.

The J gene is TRBJ1-1, the V gene TRBV6-6; D remains unclear. The V end lost 2 bases, the J end lost 4 bases, and 11 bases lay between the germline ends. Germline V gene data show CDR1 as MNHNY and CDR2 as SVGAGI (reference sequence). CDR3 length: 14 residues. The CDR3, as DNA: TGTGCCAGCAGTTACCATACGGGGTCCACTGAAGCTTTCTTT. Residues: CASSYHTGSTEAFF.